The entry below gives a single T cell receptor (beta chain) sequence along with its context. The antigen remains undetermined. TCR beta sequencing covered blood CD8+ and CD4+ T cells. Recently defined diagnostic criteria classed the Susac syndrome patients as definite or probable. RNA totalling about 0.45 to 1 ug underwent reverse transcription with random hexamers. An immunoSEQ multiplex PCR amplified TCR beta CDR3 over 54 Vbeta and 13 Jbeta. MiXCR, run by TCRdb on the immunoSEQ multiplex PCR reads, gives a single entry per CDR3 protein. The sample shows tens of thousands of distinct CDR3 sequences, 90% to 95% of them seen only once. The sample comes from a study of CD8 T cells in Susac syndrome. Points from the study as a whole: CD4+ repertoires of Susac syndrome patients lacked detectable clonal expansion.

This CDR3 has 14 amino acids. CDR1 is KGHDR and CDR2 is SFDVKD in the germline V gene. With 3 bases removed from V and 1 base from J, the gap between germline ends came to 9 bases. The source is a human donor with Susac syndrome. J is TRBJ2-7 and V is TRBV24-1; TRBD1 might be the D (5 bases). The sample was CD4+ T cells from PBMCs. CDR3 sequence reads: CATSDPSGSYEQYF. For the CDR3, the DNA is TGTGCCACCAGTGATCCGTCAGGGTCCTACGAGCAGTACTTC.